This T cell receptor (beta chain) was profiled in a study of shared clonotypes between healthy human individuals. This CDR3 region has 13 residues. Germline assignment: CDR1 SGHAT and CDR2 FQDESV (reference sequence). V lost 5 bases, J lost 6 bases, and 7 bases stayed unmatched. The protocol was immunoSEQ multiplex PCR, while the TCRdb copy is restricted to in-frame clones and leaves out a portion. This sample yields 2,500,000 or so clones, of which 80% to 95% are seen a single time; 0.36% belongs to the top ten. Material for sequencing was naive CD4+ T cells from PBMCs. The sample's subset: CD45RA+ positively selected. This chain uses TRBV11-1 with TRBJ2-7, with 7 bases identical to TRBD2. This clonotype was obtained from a man aged 18 to 30 in good health. Some clones in this sample may be carry-over from other donors' samples. The CDR3 here is CASSPSGGGEQYF. In DNA, the CDR3 is TGTGCCAGCAGCCCATCGGGGGGAGGCGAGCAGTACTTC.